The rows below give T cell receptor beta chains drawn from one sample of a study of cytomegalovirus exposure and HLA in healthy donors. The method was immunoSEQ multiplex PCR; TCRdb's version includes in-frame clones alone and lacks a portion of them. The data hold about 130,000 clones, with more than 75% observed a single time. Sequencing was done on a sample of PBMCs. The receptors here all came from a woman in her fifties or sixties in good health and CMV-seropositive. The CDR3 runs from the conserved cysteine through the conserved F or W. The D gene is left open where the match is weak. Clone size is given for some rows only: seen once, a few or many times, or a class if the clone is expanded.

size,V,D,J,CDR3,DNA
-,TRBV6-1,TRBD2,TRBJ2-5,CASSAGLAGRETQYF,TGTGCCAGCAGTGCTGGACTAGCAGGGCGGGAGACCCAGTACTTC
-,TRBV11-1,-,TRBJ2-1,CASSPWRAEQFF,TGTGCCAGCAGCCCGTGGAGGGCAGAGCAGTTCTTC
-,TRBV27,-,TRBJ2-1,CASSSRSAYNEQFF,TGTGCCAGCAGTTCGAGGAGCGCCTACAATGAGCAGTTCTTC
-,TRBV5-6,TRBD2,TRBJ2-3,CASSPMTSGLLIAQYF,TGTGCCAGCAGCCCGATGACTAGCGGGCTCCTGATAGCGCAGTATTTT
once,TRBV30,-,TRBJ2-7,CAWSYSYEQYF,TGTGCCTGGAGTTACAGCTACGAGCAGTACTTC
-,TRBV15,-,TRBJ1-6,CATSNTLGRSNSPLHF,TGTGCCACCAGCAATACCCTAGGCAGAAGTAATTCACCCCTCCACTTT
few,TRBV5-1,-,TRBJ1-1,CASTFRGDTEAFF,TGCGCCAGCACCTTCAGGGGTGACACTGAAGCTTTCTTT
once,TRBV2,TRBD1,TRBJ1-5,CASSNRGSNQPQHF,TGTGCCAGCAGTAACAGGGGGAGCAATCAGCCCCAGCATTTT
-,TRBV5-1,-,TRBJ1-6,CASSPGQARSPLHF,TGCGCCAGCAGCCCAGGACAAGCGAGATCACCCCTCCACTTT
-,TRBV12-5,-,TRBJ1-1,CASGLVQDTFTEAFF,TGTGCTAGTGGTTTGGTACAAGACACCTTCACTGAAGCTTTCTTT
-,TRBV28,TRBD1,TRBJ1-3,CASSFSDRAENTIYF,TGTGCCAGCAGTTTCTCAGACAGGGCTGAAAACACCATATATTTT
-,TRBV7-6,-,TRBJ2-1,CASSLGESSYNEQFF,TGTGCCAGCAGCCTCGGAGAGTCGAGTTACAATGAGCAGTTCTTC
-,TRBV11-2,-,TRBJ2-2,CASSHDRTNTGELFF,TGTGCCAGCAGCCATGACAGGACCAACACCGGGGAGCTGTTTTTT
-,TRBV7-3,-,TRBJ2-2,CASSPSGLARTGELFF,TGTGCCAGCAGCCCTAGTGGCCTAGCGCGCACCGGGGAGCTGTTTTTT
-,TRBV5-4,TRBD2,TRBJ2-5,CASRPQLAGGRETQYF,TGTGCCAGCAGGCCTCAACTAGCGGGAGGGCGAGAGACCCAGTACTTC
few,TRBV4-1,-,TRBJ2-2,CASSQGLLAVRTGELFF,TGCGCCAGCAGCCAAGGTCTTTTGGCGGTTAGGACCGGGGAGCTGTTTTTT
-,TRBV30,-,TRBJ2-2,CAWSLFGGGELFF,TGTGCCTGGAGCTTGTTCGGAGGCGGGGAGCTGTTTTTT
-,TRBV2,-,TRBJ2-5,CASSEYGETQYF,TGTGCCAGCAGTGAATACGGGGAGACCCAGTACTTC
-,TRBV2,-,TRBJ1-1,CASRRQGGYTEAFF,TGTGCCAGCCGTCGCCAGGGAGGATACACTGAAGCTTTCTTT
-,TRBV30,-,TRBJ2-5,CAWSVQGFARRETQYF,TGTGCCTGGAGTGTACAGGGCTTCGCCAGGAGGGAGACCCAGTACTTC
-,TRBV4-1,-,TRBJ2-6,CASSQGSGGANVLTF,TGCGCCAGCAGCCAAGGGAGCGGAGGGGCCAACGTCCTGACTTTC
-,TRBV30,TRBD1,TRBJ2-7,CAWSVLQGRPYEQYF,TGTGCCTGGAGTGTATTACAGGGGCGACCCTACGAGCAGTACTTC
-,TRBV5-5,-,TRBJ2-7,CASSSSKGEPYEQYF,TGTGCCAGCAGCTCTTCTAAAGGGGAACCCTACGAGCAGTACTTC
-,TRBV7-2,-,TRBJ2-7,CASSKAGGGSSYEQYF,TGTGCCAGCAGCAAGGCCGGTGGGGGGAGCTCCTACGAGCAGTACTTC
-,TRBV4-1,TRBD1,TRBJ2-1,CASSQDRTGTNNEQFF,TGCGCCAGCAGCCAAGATAGGACAGGCACTAACAATGAGCAGTTCTTC
few,TRBV4-3,-,TRBJ2-1,CASSQGPKSGEQFF,TGCGCCAGCAGCCAAGGGCCTAAGAGCGGCGAGCAGTTCTTC
-,TRBV7-2,-,TRBJ1-5,CASSFNLDSNQPQHF,TGTGCCAGCAGCTTCAACTTAGATAGCAATCAGCCCCAGCATTTT
-,TRBV7-9,TRBD2,TRBJ2-7,CASSPLAGGLYEQYF,TGTGCCAGCAGCCCACTAGCGGGGGGACTCTACGAGCAGTACTTC
few,TRBV15,-,TRBJ1-4,CATSRDMSGGAEKLFF,TGTGCCACCAGCAGAGATATGAGCGGGGGGGCCGAAAAACTGTTTTTT
-,TRBV11-2,TRBD1,TRBJ1-2,CASSLIGGDYGYTF,TGTGCCAGCAGCTTAATAGGGGGCGACTATGGCTACACCTTC
-,TRBV11-2,-,TRBJ1-2,CASSRSSTVGADYGYTF,TGTGCCAGCAGCCGGTCCTCGACAGTCGGCGCCGACTATGGCTACACCTTC
few,TRBV7-2,TRBD2,TRBJ2-3,CASSLGGLAGGDTQYF,TGTGCCAGCAGCTTAGGTGGCCTAGCGGGGGGGGATACGCAGTATTTT
-,TRBV30,-,TRBJ1-1,CAWSRSNWGVPEAFF,TGTGCCTGGAGCCGTTCAAATTGGGGGGTCCCTGAAGCTTTCTTT
-,TRBV27,TRBD2,TRBJ2-4,CATQWGLAGAQNIQYF,TGTGCCACCCAATGGGGGCTAGCGGGGGCCCAAAACATTCAGTACTTC
-,TRBV2,TRBD1,TRBJ1-1,CASSGQGSGEAFF,TGTGCCAGCAGTGGACAGGGTAGCGGTGAAGCTTTCTTT
-,TRBV4-3,-,TRBJ2-3,CASSQSPRVSTDTQYF,TGCGCCAGCAGCCAATCCCCCCGGGTTAGCACAGATACGCAGTATTTT
-,TRBV4-2,TRBD1,TRBJ2-2,CASSQVGMQTGDPTNTGELFF,TGTGCCAGCAGCCAAGTGGGAATGCAGACAGGGGACCCCACCAACACCGGGGAGCTGTTTTTT
-,TRBV7-2,TRBD1,TRBJ2-7,CASSLHGTGPYEQYF,TGTGCCAGCAGCTTACATGGGACAGGGCCCTACGAGCAGTACTTC
-,TRBV29-1,-,TRBJ1-3,CSVQRGSGNTIYF,TGCAGCGTTCAAAGGGGCTCTGGAAACACCATATATTTT
once,TRBV7-3,-,TRBJ1-1,CASSLGQNTEAFF,TGTGCCAGCAGCTTGGGACAAAACACTGAAGCTTTCTTT
-,TRBV5-5,-,TRBJ1-1,CASSLQSRGVIGAFF,TGTGCCAGCAGCTTGCAGTCACGGGGGGTAATCGGAGCTTTCTTT
-,TRBV6-5,-,TRBJ1-3,CASSYGGSNSGNTIYF,TGTGCCAGCAGTTATGGGGGGTCAAACTCTGGAAACACCATATATTTT
-,TRBV28,TRBD2,TRBJ2-7,CASSLSVAGGYEQYF,TGTGCCAGCAGTTTATCGGTAGCGGGAGGGTACGAGCAGTACTTC
-,TRBV27,-,TRBJ1-2,CASTSLGGNLNYGYTF,TGTGCCAGCACTTCCCTCGGGGGAAACCTTAACTATGGCTACACCTTC
-,TRBV7-2,-,TRBJ1-4,CASSWLRTGRVEKLFF,TGTGCCAGCAGCTGGCTGAGAACAGGGAGGGTAGAAAAACTGTTTTTT
-,TRBV7-3,-,TRBJ2-5,CASSGSRGETQYF,TGTGCCAGCAGCGGTTCCAGGGGCGAGACCCAGTACTTC
-,TRBV7-2,-,TRBJ1-1,CASSPISTATEAFF,TGTGCCAGCAGCCCTATCTCGACTGCCACTGAAGCTTTCTTT
-,TRBV5-8,-,TRBJ1-2,CASSLSIAVFYGYTF,TGTGCCAGCAGCTTGTCGATCGCGGTATTCTATGGCTACACCTTC
-,TRBV13,TRBD2,TRBJ2-2,CASTNYGGAGTGELFF,TGTGCCAGCACCAATTACGGGGGGGCAGGCACCGGGGAGCTGTTTTTT
-,TRBV30,-,TRBJ2-7,CAWSVQTHSYEQYF,TGTGCCTGGAGTGTACAGACCCACTCCTACGAGCAGTACTTC
-,TRBV6-5,TRBD1,TRBJ2-7,CASSRTGQGEEEQYF,TGTGCCAGCAGTCGAACGGGACAGGGGGAAGAAGAGCAGTACTTC
medium-sized,TRBV7-6,TRBD2,TRBJ2-1,CASSLGDFGRDAYNEQFF,TGTGCCAGCAGCTTGGGGGACTTCGGGAGGGATGCTTACAATGAGCAGTTCTTC
once,TRBV2,TRBD1,TRBJ2-3,CASSRRGLVDTQYF,TGTGCCAGCAGTCGCAGGGGGCTGGTAGATACGCAGTATTTT
-,TRBV7-2,TRBD1,TRBJ1-1,CASRSGQGGTEAFF,TGTGCCAGCAGGTCCGGACAGGGGGGCACTGAAGCTTTCTTT
-,TRBV6-5,TRBD2,TRBJ2-3,CASSLGGATDTQYF,TGTGCCAGCAGCCTCGGGGGGGCCACAGATACGCAGTATTTT
once,TRBV28,-,TRBJ1-3,CASSLLGISGNTIYF,TGTGCCAGCAGTTTACTGGGCATCTCTGGAAACACCATATATTTT
-,TRBV7-3,-,TRBJ2-7,CASSPSLLAGTQYF,TGTGCCAGCAGCCCATCCCTACTAGCCGGAACGCAGTACTTC
-,TRBV6-5,TRBD2,TRBJ2-7,CASSYSIAGGPYEQYF,TGTGCCAGCAGTTACTCGATAGCGGGAGGACCTTACGAGCAGTACTTC